The 21 T cell receptor beta chains in this list originate from one sample, sequenced in a study of blood T cell repertoires in COVID-19. Libraries were prepared by immunoSEQ multiplex PCR; TCRdb keeps only in-frame clonotypes and omits some of them. In the table there are 84,000 or so clones, 80% to 90% of which are singletons. The sample consisted of peripheral blood. The origin of the receptors is a man older than 75 with active or convalescent COVID-19.

V gene TRBV5-4 combines with J gene TRBJ1-3; possibly TRBD1 for D (5 bases). Trimming took 4 bases from V and 4 from J, leaving 9 bases between them. CDR3 length: 13 residues. CDR1 SGHNT and CDR2 YYREEE come from the germline V gene (reference sequence). The CDR3: CASSLGQGNTIYF. Written as DNA, the CDR3 is TGTGCCAGCAGCCTGGGGCAGGGAAACACCATATATTTT.

The chain recombines TRBV11-2 with TRBJ2-5; D call uncertain. V was clipped by 5 bases and J by 5 bases, with 12 bases between them. From germline, CDR1 is SGHAT and CDR2 FQNNGV. The CDR3 runs 13 residues. The CDR3, as DNA: TGTGCCAGCAGCCCCGGGTACGGGGAGACCCAGTACTTC. Its translation is CASSPGYGETQYF.

This clone was observed a single time. In DNA form, the CDR3 reads TGTGCCAGCAGCCCGGCCATGGGAGGCACTGAAGCTTTCTTT. It translates to CASSPAMGGTEAFF. The rearrangement uses TRBV7-9 and TRBJ1-1; no definite D call. Trimming took off 5 bases at V and 4 bases at J, with 14 bases between the two ends. From germline, CDR1 is SEHNR and CDR2 FQNEAQ (reference sequence). The CDR3 spans 14 residues.

This chain uses TRBV5-1 with TRBJ1-3; D might be TRBD1 (6 bases). Per germline, CDR1 SGHRS and CDR2 YFSETQ. Trimming removed 4 bases from V and 5 bases from J, with 22 bases in between. The CDR3 is made up of 17 amino acids. CDR3 nucleotides: TGCGCCAGCAGCAGTGGACAGAATACCATGTTGCGAAACACCATATATTTT. Encoded protein: CASSSGQNTMLRNTIYF.

The chain carries TRBV10-3 and TRBJ1-1; tentatively, D is TRBD1 (6 bases). From germline, CDR1 is ENHRY and CDR2 SYGVKD. This CDR3 has 13 amino acids. The V gene lost 8 bases and the J gene lost 6 bases, with 16 bases spanning the gap. The CDR3 sequence is CAIQGIRQAEAFF. In nucleotides, the CDR3 is TGTGCCATCCAGGGGATTAGACAGGCTGAAGCTTTCTTT.

The rearrangement uses TRBV4-3 and TRBJ2-2; 10 positions agree with TRBD2. Germline-derived CDR1 and CDR2 are LGHNA and YSLEER. J lost 5 bases, V lost 0 bases, and 9 bases had no gene match. This CDR3 has 18 residues. CDR3 nucleotides: TGCGCCAGCAGCCAAGATCTCCTAGCGGGAGTTAAAACCGGGGAGCTGTTTTTT. It is translated as CASSQDLLAGVKTGELFF.

The rearrangement joins TRBV10-3 to TRBJ2-5; D is perhaps TRBD2 (5 bases). From germline, CDR1 is ENHRY and CDR2 SYGVKD. The V end lost 5 bases, the J end lost 5 bases, and 6 bases lay between the germline ends. This CDR3 spans 11 amino acids. CDR3 coding DNA: TGTGCCATCAGTTCGGGGGAGACCCAGTACTTC. It encodes CAISSGETQYF.

V gene TRBV11-2 combines with J gene TRBJ2-3; maybe TRBD2 (6 bases). CDR3 length: 16 amino acids. Germline CDR1 SGHAT, CDR2 FQNNGV. V dropped 6 bases and J dropped 1 base, with 17 bases sitting between them. This CDR3 reads CASRPIGRERTDTQYF. CDR3 DNA sequence: TGTGCCAGCAGACCAATTGGGCGGGAACGCACAGATACGCAGTATTTT.

The V and J genes are TRBV18 and TRBJ2-5, with 10 bases matching TRBD2. CDR1 is KGHSH and CDR2 is LQKENI in the germline V gene. With V trimmed by 1 base and J by 0 bases, 2 bases remained unmatched. The CDR3 spans 16 residues. CDR3: CASSPRTSGNQETQYF. The CDR3 DNA reads as TGTGCCAGCTCACCACGGACTAGCGGTAACCAAGAGACCCAGTACTTC.

The V gene is TRBV6-6, the J gene TRBJ2-1; TRBD1 aligns across 9 bases. V lost 2 bases to trimming and J lost 10 bases; unmatched junction nucleotides: 9. This CDR3 has 15 amino acids. The germline CDR1 and CDR2 sequences are MNHNY and SVGAGI (reference sequence). CDR3 nucleotide sequence: TGTGCCAGCAGTTACCCGGACAGGGGAGTTGGGGAGCAGTTCTTC. This encodes CASSYPDRGVGEQFF.

The chain has TRBV9 and TRBJ1-2, with 9 bases that match TRBD1. V dropped 2 bases and J dropped 5; count of bases not matched to a gene: 7. Germline lookup yields CDR1 SGDLS and CDR2 YYNGEE. The CDR3 has 15 residues. This chain's CDR3 is CASSVPTGGRYGYTF. The DNA for the CDR3 is TGTGCCAGCAGCGTCCCGACAGGGGGAAGATATGGCTACACCTTC.

The V and J genes are TRBV30 and TRBJ1-1; 7 bases are a match to TRBD1. This CDR3 has 14 residues. The V gene's germline CDR1 is GTSNPN and CDR2 SVGIG (reference sequence). V trimming: 4 bases; J trimming: 5 bases; junction bases outside the gene matches: 10. CDR3 loop: CAWTLDRVGTEAFF. In DNA, the CDR3 is TGTGCCTGGACCCTCGACAGGGTTGGGACTGAAGCTTTCTTT.

CDR3 DNA: TGTGCCTGGACACAGGGGAGTTTGTACGAGCAGTACTTC. This encodes CAWTQGSLYEQYF. This rearrangement joins TRBV30 to TRBJ2-7; 7 positions agree with TRBD1. Germline CDR1 GTSNPN, CDR2 SVGIG (reference sequence). V was pared by 4 bases and J by 4 bases, with 7 bases of the junction left unmatched. CDR3 size: 13 residues.

This clone was counted a few times. The V and J genes are TRBV7-9 and TRBJ2-1; 14 bases agree with TRBD2. This CDR3 spans 18 amino acids. The V gene end was trimmed by 5 bases and the J gene end by 3 bases; junction bases not matched to a gene: 9. Germline CDR1 reads SEHNR; CDR2 reads FQNEAQ (reference sequence). The CDR3: CASSPGLAGVRDYNEQFF. In DNA form, the CDR3 reads TGTGCCAGCAGCCCGGGACTAGCGGGAGTGCGGGACTACAATGAGCAGTTCTTC.

V gene TRBV28 combines with J gene TRBJ2-7; TRBD1 aligns across 7 bases. CDR3 length equals 17 residues. V was clipped by 3 bases and J by 1 base; unmatched bases: 12. Germline V gene data show CDR1 as MDHEN and CDR2 as SYDVKM. CDR3 in amino acids: CASSFQNPRQGSYEQYF. CDR3 in DNA: TGTGCCAGCAGTTTCCAGAACCCCAGACAGGGTTCCTACGAGCAGTACTTC.

This rearrangement joins TRBV30 to TRBJ1-1; 7 bases fit TRBD1. In germline, CDR1 is GTSNPN, CDR2 SVGIG (reference sequence). V shed 5 bases and J 5 bases; nucleotides not matched to a gene: 8. The CDR3 covers 13 residues. This CDR3 is CAWAEGALTEAFF. CDR3 nucleotides: TGTGCCTGGGCAGAGGGGGCGTTGACTGAAGCTTTCTTT.

The chain carries TRBV6-5 and TRBJ1-1, with TRBD1 as a possible D gene (5 bases). Looked up from germline, CDR1 is MNHEY and CDR2 is SVGAGI. V was pared by 4 bases and J by 6 bases, with 15 bases between. The CDR3 consists of 14 residues. The CDR3 DNA follows: TGTGCCAGCAGTTTTCAGGGACTTCTGGCTGAAGCTTTCTTT. Protein sequence: CASSFQGLLAEAFF.

The chain is built from TRBV29-1 and TRBJ2-7; the match to TRBD1 covers 9 bases. This CDR3 is 13 amino acids long. After removal of 3 bases from V and 2 bases from J, the junction contained 2 bases not matched to a gene. Looked up from germline, CDR1 is SQVTM and CDR2 is ANQGSEA. CDR3 residues: CSVDGTGTYEQYF. CDR3 nucleotide sequence: TGCAGCGTTGACGGGACAGGGACCTACGAGCAGTACTTC.

This clone came up a few times. The chain employs TRBV29-1 and TRBJ2-1, with 13 bases lining up with TRBD2. The CDR3 has 15 residues. The germline CDR1 and CDR2 sequences are SQVTM and ANQGSEA. The V gene end was trimmed by 6 bases and the J gene end by 4 bases; junction bases not matched to a gene: 6. CDR3 sequence: CSVMPGLAGYNEQFF. The DNA of the CDR3 is TGCAGCGTCATGCCGGGACTAGCGGGATACAATGAGCAGTTCTTC.

The chain employs TRBV4-3 and TRBJ1-2, with D maybe TRBD1 (6 bases). Germline V gene data show CDR1 as LGHNA and CDR2 as YSLEER. Trimming removed 3 bases at V and 7 bases at J, with 15 bases between. This CDR3 contains 14 residues. CDR3 protein: CASSQDRSMSGYTF. The CDR3 DNA reads TGCGCCAGCAGCCAGGACAGAAGCATGTCTGGCTACACCTTC.

The chain carries TRBV14 and TRBJ2-3, with 9 bases lining up with TRBD1. The CDR3 extends over 17 amino acids. Germline V gives CDR1 SGHDN, CDR2 FVKESK. The trim removed 0 bases at V and 9 bases at J, leaving 13 bases unmatched. DNA for the CDR3: TGTGCCAGCAGCCAAGATTTAGGCACAGGGGGCGCATCCACGCAGTATTTT. It yields the protein CASSQDLGTGGASTQYF.